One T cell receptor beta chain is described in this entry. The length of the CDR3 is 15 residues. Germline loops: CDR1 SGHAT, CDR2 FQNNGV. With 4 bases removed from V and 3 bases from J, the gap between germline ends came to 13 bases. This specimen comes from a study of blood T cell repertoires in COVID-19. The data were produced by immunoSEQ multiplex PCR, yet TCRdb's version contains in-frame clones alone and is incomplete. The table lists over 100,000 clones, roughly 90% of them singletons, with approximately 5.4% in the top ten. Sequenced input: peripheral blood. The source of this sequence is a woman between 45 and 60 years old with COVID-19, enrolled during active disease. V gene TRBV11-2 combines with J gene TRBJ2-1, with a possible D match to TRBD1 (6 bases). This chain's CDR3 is CASSSLGTLYNEQFF. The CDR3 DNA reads TGTGCCAGCAGCTCTCTCGGGACACTCTACAATGAGCAGTTCTTC.